The 19 T cell receptor beta chains presented below share a single source sample, sequenced in a study of cytomegalovirus exposure and HLA in healthy donors. PCR employed 60 Vbeta and 13 Jbeta primers. Sequencing was performed with immunoSEQ multiplex PCR; in TCRdb, only in-frame clones are kept and a portion is missing. The sample includes 150,000 to 200,000 clones, approximately 70% seen only once; the top ten take approximately 6.9%. The specimen was PBMCs. Receptors originate from a man in his forties in good health and CMV-seropositive.

This clone was seen once. The rearrangement links TRBV19 to TRBJ1-5; D uncertain. The CDR3 runs to 14 residues. Germline V gene sequence: CDR1 LNHDA, CDR2 SQIVND (reference sequence). V shed 7 bases and J shed 5 bases, with 15 bases lying between them. CDR3 sequence (DNA): TGTGCCAGTACCTCCCTCCGGGTAGATCAGCCCCAGCATTTT. This gives the protein CASTSLRVDQPQHF.

The chain recombines TRBV19 with TRBJ1-3; 8 bases match TRBD1. The CDR3 runs 14 residues. Trimming at V came to 3 bases and at J to 6 bases, leaving 4 bases not matched to a gene. Germline V gene lookup returns CDR1 LNHDA and CDR2 SQIVND (reference sequence). Here the CDR3 reads CASSISDRVNTIYF. DNA for the CDR3: TGTGCCAGTAGTATCTCGGACAGGGTAAACACCATATATTTT.

The genes are TRBV30 and TRBJ2-2; possibly TRBD1 for D (6 bases). V was trimmed by 3 bases and J by 0 bases, leaving 8 bases between them. Germline V gene lookup returns CDR1 GTSNPN and CDR2 SVGIG (reference sequence). The CDR3 runs to 14 residues. CDR3 protein: CAWRDSANTGELFF. For the CDR3, the DNA is TGTGCCTGGAGGGACAGTGCGAACACCGGGGAGCTGTTTTTT.

This clone was recorded a few times. This chain links TRBV6-5 with TRBJ1-1; D gene ambiguous. Looked up from germline, CDR1 is MNHEY and CDR2 is SVGAGI. The V gene lost 1 base and the J gene lost 5 bases, with 14 bases spanning the gap. This CDR3 spans 15 amino acids. The CDR3 reads CASSYLGQAGTEAFF. CDR3 bases: TGTGCCAGCAGTTACTTGGGCCAGGCGGGGACTGAAGCTTTCTTT.

This clone was detected a few times. V is TRBV4-3 and J is TRBJ2-1, with D perhaps TRBD2 (6 bases). Germline CDR1 LGHNA, CDR2 YSLEER. The CDR3 sequence is 14 residues long. V was shortened by 0 bases and J by 7 bases, with 10 bases between the two germline ends. CDR3 sequence: CASSQDWRGNEQFF. The CDR3 DNA reads TGCGCCAGCAGCCAAGATTGGCGGGGTAATGAGCAGTTCTTC.

This clone was recorded once. The genes are TRBV6-4 and TRBJ2-2; a possible D gene is TRBD1 (5 bases). The germline gives CDR1 MRHNA, CDR2 SNTAGT. The CDR3 is made up of 16 amino acids. V lost 4 bases and J 0 bases, leaving 12 bases between the germline ends. This CDR3 is CASSAATGTNTGELFF. Written as DNA, the CDR3 is TGTGCCAGCAGTGCCGCTACAGGAACGAACACCGGGGAGCTGTTTTTT.

The rearrangement uses TRBV4-1 and TRBJ2-7, with 9 bases matching TRBD1. This CDR3 spans 14 amino acids. CDR1 and CDR2 from the germline V gene are MGHRA and YSYEKL. V lost 4 bases and J lost 2; bases outside the gene matches: 3. The CDR3, as DNA: TGCGCCAGCAGCCCGGGACAGGGTACCTACGAGCAGTACTTC. It yields the protein CASSPGQGTYEQYF.

This chain joins TRBV6-1 and TRBJ2-5; TRBD2 agrees at 9 bases. Germline CDR1 reads MNHNS; CDR2 reads SASEGT. V was pared by 4 bases and J by 4 bases, with 10 bases of the junction left unmatched. This CDR3 is 16 amino acids long. CDR3 coding DNA: TGTGCCAGCAGTGGTATGCGGGGGGGGCCTAGAGAGACCCAGTACTTC. This translates into CASSGMRGGPRETQYF.

This clone was seen only a few times. The rearrangement links TRBV9 to TRBJ1-4; TRBD1 matches 8 bases. With 0 bases clipped from V and 7 bases from J, the junction kept 8 bases outside the gene matches. This CDR3 has 16 residues. Germline V CDR1 and CDR2: SGDLS, YYNGEE. The CDR3 is CASSVAPGQVGEKLFF. CDR3 sequence (DNA): TGTGCCAGCAGCGTAGCCCCGGGACAGGTTGGTGAAAAACTGTTTTTT.

The V call is TRBV30, the J call TRBJ2-2, with TRBD1 identical over 8 bases. The ends lost 0 bases at V and 4 bases at J; junction bases unmatched: 7. CDR1 is GTSNPN and CDR2 is SVGIG in the germline V gene (reference sequence). The CDR3 totals 16 residues. Here the CDR3 reads CAWSVSGQGRTGELFF. CDR3 nucleotide sequence: TGTGCCTGGAGTGTCTCTGGACAGGGACGCACCGGGGAGCTGTTTTTT.

The V call is TRBV9, the J call TRBJ2-5, with D possibly TRBD1 on 6 matching bases. The end of the DNA aligns better with TRBJ2-7, so the J call may be wrong. The CDR3 spans 11 residues. Germline values: CDR1 SGDLS, CDR2 YYNGEE. CDR3 amino acids: CASSQGYEQYF. CDR3 in DNA: TGTGCCAGCAGCCAGGGGTACGAGCAGTACTTC.

In its sample, this clone was seen a few times. The V and J genes are TRBV7-2 and TRBJ1-6; 8 nucleotides align to TRBD1. Germline V gene data show CDR1 as SGHTA and CDR2 as FQGNSA. Trimming took 5 bases from V and 8 from J; bases not matched to a gene: 8. The CDR3 extends over 15 amino acids. The CDR3 sequence is CASSTRTGMDSPLHF. The CDR3 nucleotides are TGTGCCAGCAGCACAAGGACAGGGATGGATTCACCCCTCCACTTT. Filled out from reference TRBV7-2 and TRBJ1-6, the complete variable domain reads GAGVSQSPSNKVTEKGKDVELRCDPISGHTALYWYRQSLGQGLEFLIYFQGNSAPDKSGLPSDRFSAERTGGSVSTLTIQRTQQEDSAVYLCASSTRTGMDSPLHFGNGTRLTVT.

The rearrangement joins TRBV5-1 to TRBJ2-3; TRBD1 matches at 7 bases. With 3 bases clipped from V and 9 bases from J, the junction kept 7 bases outside the gene matches. Germline CDR1 SGHRS, CDR2 YFSETQ. There are 13 residues in the CDR3. The CDR3 DNA sequence: TGCGCCAGCAGCTCGCCAGGGGGACCCACGCAGTATTTT. This gives the protein CASSSPGGPTQYF.

The chain joins TRBV7-6 to TRBJ2-7; D ambiguous. V lost 1 base and J lost 3, with 7 bases in between. The CDR3 sequence is 13 residues long. Germline V gene data show CDR1 as SGHVS and CDR2 as FNYEAQ. CDR3 sequence reads: CASSLVVSYEQYF. For the CDR3, the DNA is TGTGCCAGCAGCTTAGTGGTGAGCTACGAGCAGTACTTC.

This clone was seen once. This chain joins TRBV7-9 and TRBJ2-2, with D tentatively TRBD2 (5 bases). The V end was cut by 2 bases, the J end by 5 bases, with 12 bases between. CDR3 length equals 15 residues. Germline V gene lookup returns CDR1 SEHNR and CDR2 FQNEAQ (reference sequence). CDR3 bases: TGTGCCAGCAGCTTACTCGTCACGGGAACCGGGGAGCTGTTTTTT. It codes for CASSLLVTGTGELFF.

The chain uses TRBV6-1 and TRBJ1-5; TRBD1 is a possible D gene (5 bases). The V end was cut by 3 bases, the J end by 0 bases, with 12 bases between. Germline-derived CDR1 and CDR2 are MNHNS and SASEGT. CDR3 size: 16 residues. CDR3 bases: TGTGCCAGCAGTGATTGGGGGGAGCATAGCAATCAGCCCCAGCATTTT. Its translation: CASSDWGEHSNQPQHF.

The chain joins TRBV5-8 to TRBJ2-7; D might be TRBD2 (6 bases). V was clipped by 3 bases and J by 3 bases, with 19 bases between them. The V gene's germline CDR1 is SGHTS and CDR2 YDEGEE. This CDR3 has 16 residues. DNA for the CDR3: TGTGCCAGCAGCTCCGACGGAGGGGAAAGGGGCTACGAGCAGTACTTC. It codes for CASSSDGGERGYEQYF.

V and J are TRBV5-4 and TRBJ1-6; D is ambiguous. The germline V gene has CDR1 SGHNT and CDR2 YYREEE (reference sequence). CDR3 length equals 16 residues. Deletions cut 2 bases from V and 6 bases from J, with 15 bases between. This CDR3 reads CASSLGSRAGNSPLHF. CDR3 sequence (DNA): TGTGCCAGCAGCTTAGGTTCTAGGGCGGGTAATTCACCCCTCCACTTT.

This clone was detected only once. The chain recombines TRBV5-1 with TRBJ2-2; D remains unclear. From germline, CDR1 is SGHRS and CDR2 YFSETQ. V shed 2 bases and J shed 4 bases, with 6 bases lying between them. The CDR3 loop spans 13 amino acids. CDR3 protein: CASSLGGTGELFF. The CDR3 nucleotides read TGCGCCAGCAGCTTAGGCGGCACCGGGGAGCTGTTTTTT.